A selection of T cell receptor beta chains follows, all from one sample in a study of long-term antiretroviral therapy in people with HIV. Produced via immunoSEQ multiplex PCR; TCRdb's table is partial and in-frame only. The profile covers about 20,000 clones, with around nine tenths appearing a single time and roughly a tenth taken by the ten largest. This material consisted of unsorted PBMCs, taken roughly 4.2 years before starting antiretroviral therapy. These receptors all stem from a woman in her twenties or thirties with HIV. Each CDR3 is given with its conserved first and last residue. Each record gives: D gene, J gene, V gene, clone size, CDR3 protein, CDR3 DNA. A D gene is named only where the DNA matches it firmly. Only some rows state a clone size, as once, few, many or a class for expanded clones.

NA | TRBJ1-1 | TRBV12-5 | NA | CASGLAGANTEAFF | TGTGCTAGTGGTTTGGCAGGGGCGAACACTGAAGCTTTCTTT
TRBD1 | TRBJ1-6 | TRBV25-1 | NA | CASSVQGAWDSPLHF | TGTGCCAGCAGTGTACAGGGGGCTTGGGATTCACCCCTCCACTTT
TRBD1 | TRBJ1-1 | TRBV5-1 | NA | CASSPQTGDTEAFF | TGCGCCAGCAGCCCTCAGACAGGGGACACTGAAGCTTTCTTT
NA | TRBJ1-3 | TRBV7-2 | NA | CASNSLDSGVGNTIYF | TGTGCCAGCAACTCCCTCGATTCAGGGGTCGGAAACACCATATATTTT
NA | TRBJ1-2 | TRBV6-5 | once | CASSELGEGGGYTF | TGTGCCAGCAGTGAACTCGGGGAGGGAGGTGGCTACACCTTC
NA | TRBJ1-3 | TRBV25-1 | once | CASSDGAGTGTIYF | TGTGCCAGCAGTGATGGGGCAGGGACGGGCACCATATATTTT
NA | TRBJ1-1 | TRBV7-9 | once | CASSSTAGNTEAFF | TGTGCCAGCAGCTCAACAGCAGGGAACACTGAAGCTTTCTTT
NA | TRBJ1-2 | TRBV19 | once | CASRGRQVVGYTF | TGTGCCAGTCGGGGGCGGCAAGTCGTCGGCTACACCTTC
NA | TRBJ2-1 | TRBV19 | NA | CASSIPRRGNEQFF | TGTGCCAGTAGTATACCGCGAAGGGGCAACGAGCAGTTCTTC
NA | TRBJ1-2 | TRBV4-3 | NA | CASSSSDFGGYTF | TGCGCCAGCAGCTCAAGCGATTTCGGGGGCTACACCTTC
NA | TRBJ1-2 | TRBV5-6 | NA | CASTPRGQPKDGYGYTF | TGTGCCAGCACCCCGAGGGGACAACCCAAAGATGGCTATGGCTACACCTTC
TRBD1 | TRBJ2-1 | TRBV30 | NA | CAWSVTVTGQGADEQFF | TGTGCCTGGAGTGTAACAGTTACGGGACAGGGGGCGGATGAGCAGTTCTTC
TRBD2 | TRBJ2-5 | TRBV6-5 | NA | CASSYLGGGARKTQYF | TGTGCCAGCAGTTACCTTGGCGGGGGGGCCAGAAAGACCCAGTACTTC
NA | TRBJ2-7 | TRBV5-1 | few | CASSVTSRYEQYF | TGCGCCAGCAGCGTAACTAGCCGCTACGAGCAGTACTTC
NA | TRBJ2-3 | TRBV19 | NA | CASSRDVDTQYF | TGTGCCAGTAGTCGGGACGTAGATACGCAGTATTTT
TRBD1 | TRBJ2-5 | TRBV30 | NA | CAWSIRDRGWGSETQYF | TGTGCCTGGAGTATCCGGGACAGGGGGTGGGGTTCGGAGACCCAGTACTTC
NA | TRBJ1-1 | TRBV7-3 | NA | CASSLYQGPRVF | TGTGCCAGCAGCTTATATCAGGGCCCCCGCGTCTTT
NA | TRBJ1-2 | TRBV27 | NA | CASKLDQGVNYGYTF | TGTGCCAGCAAGCTCGATCAGGGCGTAAACTATGGCTACACCTTC
NA | TRBJ1-1 | TRBV2 | medium-sized | CASNGERNTEAFF | TGTGCCAGCAACGGTGAAAGGAACACTGAAGCTTTCTTT
NA | TRBJ1-4 | TRBV7-3 | NA | CASSPGPNEKLFF | TGTGCCAGCAGCCCCGGGCCGAATGAAAAACTGTTTTTT
TRBD1 | TRBJ2-7 | TRBV7-9 | NA | CASSLSHGTAYF | TGTGCCAGCAGCTTATCACATGGGACAGCTTACTTC
NA | TRBJ2-6 | TRBV5-3 | NA | CARSLGGDLSSGANVLTF | TGTGCCAGAAGCTTGGGGGGGGACCTGAGCTCTGGGGCCAACGTCCTGACTTTC
NA | TRBJ2-5 | TRBV27 | NA | CASSLSPQETQYF | TGTGCCAGCAGTTTATCCCCCCAAGAGACCCAGTACTTC
NA | TRBJ1-3 | TRBV7-2 | NA | CASSLGGHLSSGNTIYF | TGTGCCAGCAGCTTAGGGGGACACCTAAGCTCTGGAAACACCATATATTTT
TRBD1 | TRBJ2-5 | TRBV10-1 | NA | CASSEALQGAQETQYF | TGCGCCAGCAGTGAGGCGCTACAGGGGGCCCAAGAGACCCAGTACTTC
TRBD2 | TRBJ2-3 | TRBV29-1 | NA | CSTTSGALSTDTQYF | TGCAGCACGACTAGCGGGGCCCTCAGCACAGATACGCAGTATTTT
NA | TRBJ1-2 | TRBV18 | NA | CASSPQGGAEGYTF | TGTGCCAGCTCACCCCAAGGGGGGGCGGAGGGCTACACCTTC
TRBD1 | TRBJ2-3 | TRBV5-1 | NA | CASSSSRGRTDTQYF | TGCGCCAGCAGCTCAAGCAGGGGGCGCACAGATACGCAGTATTTT
NA | TRBJ1-2 | TRBV20-1 | once | CSAKDYGYTF | TGCAGTGCTAAGGACTATGGCTACACCTTC
TRBD2 | TRBJ2-2 | TRBV6-4 | NA | CASSDSQRGLTGELFF | TGTGCCAGCAGTGACTCCCAGCGGGGGCTCACCGGGGAGCTGTTTTTT
NA | TRBJ1-1 | TRBV18 | NA | CASSPLKGVAFF | TGTGCCAGCTCACCACTAAAGGGAGTAGCTTTCTTT